Below, 14 T cell receptor beta chains from the same sample are listed, as sequenced in a study of blood T cell repertoires in COVID-19. The table came from immunoSEQ multiplex PCR; TCRdb's copy has only in-frame clones and leaves some out. The sample has 200,000 or so clones; 65% to 85% are singletons. The sequenced material came from peripheral blood. The receptors shown here come from a woman older than 75 with acute or convalescent COVID-19.

This clone appeared a few times. V and J are TRBV29-1 and TRBJ2-7; D perhaps matches TRBD2 (5 bases). The CDR3 length is 13 residues. Germline V gene sequence: CDR1 SQVTM, CDR2 ANQGSEA. With 4 bases removed from V and 6 bases from J, the gap between germline ends came to 16 bases. The CDR3, as DNA: TGCAGCGTTGCAGCGGTGCTAGGCGGCGAGCAGTACTTC. Protein sequence: CSVAAVLGGEQYF.

J is TRBJ2-5 and V is TRBV7-2; D is possibly TRBD2 (6 bases). Germline V gene data show CDR1 as SGHTA and CDR2 as FQGNSA. The CDR3 length is 17 residues. The V end was cut by 2 bases, the J end by 1 base, with 17 bases between. In nucleotides, the CDR3 is TGTGCCAGCAGCTTAACTTTTGGGGGGTCGTTCCAAGAGACCCAGTACTTC. Protein: CASSLTFGGSFQETQYF.

The table lists this clone with a few counts. The chain employs TRBV6-1 and TRBJ1-2, with D possibly being TRBD1 (5 bases). From germline, CDR1 is MNHNS and CDR2 SASEGT. Trimming took 2 bases from V and 2 from J, leaving 6 bases between them. The CDR3 is 13 amino acids. In DNA form, the CDR3 reads TGTGCCAGCAGTGAATCAGGGAACTATGGCTACACCTTC. Translation: CASSESGNYGYTF.

This clone was detected a few times. V is TRBV12-3 or TRBV12-4 and J is TRBJ1-1, with D possibly matching TRBD1 (5 bases). The CDR3 covers 13 residues. Trimming pared 5 bases from V and 3 bases from J, leaving 10 bases between. CDR3 DNA sequence: TGTGCCAGCAGTCGATACAGGTACACTGAAGCTTTCTTT. This codes for CASSRYRYTEAFF.

The CDR3 here is CASSFGGELFF. DNA for the CDR3: TGTGCCAGCAGCTTCGGCGGGGAGCTGTTTTTT. The rearrangement uses TRBV11-2 and TRBJ2-2; D is uncertain. The CDR3 runs 11 residues. V lost 3 bases and J lost 7, with 3 bases in between. Looked up from germline, CDR1 is SGHAT and CDR2 is FQNNGV.

This sequence joins TRBV15 and TRBJ2-3; 10 bases match TRBD2. The germline V gene encodes CDR1 LNHNV and CDR2 YYDKDF (reference sequence). The CDR3 runs 16 residues. Trimming took 3 bases from V and 3 from J; bases not matched to a gene: 6. CDR3: CATSRVAGGGTDTQYF. CDR3 coding DNA: TGTGCCACCAGCAGGGTAGCGGGGGGCGGTACAGATACGCAGTATTTT. Based on the CDR3 plus reference TRBV15 and TRBJ2-3, the full variable domain is DAMVIQNPRYQVTQFGKPVTLSCSQTLNHNVMYWYQQKSSQAPKLLFHYYDKDFNNEADTPDNFQSRRPNTSFCFLDIRSPGLGDTAMYLCATSRVAGGGTDTQYFGPGTRLTVL.

The rearrangement joins TRBV12-3 or TRBV12-4 to TRBJ1-3; D uncertain. This CDR3 contains 12 residues. V lost 3 bases and J lost 4, with 4 bases in between. The CDR3 sequence: CASSFEGNTIYF. CDR3 coding DNA: TGTGCCAGCAGTTTTGAGGGAAACACCATATATTTT.

J is TRBJ1-1 and V is TRBV3-1 (or the pseudogene TRBV3-2), with 7 nucleotides matching TRBD1. V was pared by 3 bases and J by 3 bases, with 4 bases of the junction left unmatched. The CDR3 covers 14 residues. Per the germline V gene, CDR1 is LGHDT and CDR2 is YNNKEL (reference sequence). CDR3 nucleotides: TGTGCCAGCAGCCATAGGGACAGAGACACTGAAGCTTTCTTT. Its protein product is CASSHRDRDTEAFF.

The rearrangement joins TRBV2 to TRBJ2-7; TRBD1 agrees at 9 bases. The CDR3 consists of 13 residues. Trimming cost V 5 bases and J 3 bases; bases outside gene matches: 2. In germline, CDR1 is SNHLY, CDR2 FYNNEI. Here the CDR3 reads CASSWTGDYEQYF. As DNA, the CDR3 is TGTGCCAGCAGTTGGACAGGGGACTACGAGCAGTACTTC. Full variable domain (outside the CDR3, taken from reference TRBV2 and TRBJ2-7): EPEVTQTPSHQVTQMGQEVILRCVPISNHLYFYWYRQILGQKVEFLVSFYNNEISEKSEIFDDQFSVERPDGSNFTLKIRSTKLEDSAMYFCASSWTGDYEQYFGPGTRLTVT.

The count of this clone is one. The genes are TRBV27 and TRBJ2-7; 9 nucleotides line up with TRBD1. The J segment lost 6 bases and the V segment lost 3 bases, leaving 9 bases of the junction unmatched. This CDR3 spans 15 amino acids. The germline CDR1 and CDR2 sequences are MNHEY and SMNVEV (reference sequence). The CDR3 DNA sequence: TGTGCCAGCAGTTTTTCCGACAGGGGGAACGGCGAGCAGTACTTC. This encodes CASSFSDRGNGEQYF.

V usage is TRBV19 and J usage is TRBJ2-2; a weak D match, TRBD1 (5 bases). Germline CDR1 reads LNHDA; CDR2 reads SQIVND (reference sequence). The V end was cut by 7 bases, the J end by 7 bases, with 13 bases between. This CDR3 comprises 13 residues. The CDR3 region is CASTRSRDGELFF. The DNA of the CDR3 is TGTGCCAGTACTCGAAGCAGGGACGGGGAGCTGTTTTTT.

There are a few counts of this clone. The same CDR3 is also encoded by other DNA sequences in this sample. V and J are TRBV10-3 and TRBJ1-5; D is perhaps TRBD1 (5 bases). V dropped 0 bases and J dropped 7 bases, with 16 bases sitting between them. The CDR3 consists of 16 residues. In germline, CDR1 is ENHRY, CDR2 SYGVKD. For the CDR3, the DNA is TGTGCCATCAGTGAGTCACCCGCAGGGTCCAACCAGCCCCAGCATTTT. Its protein product is CAISESPAGSNQPQHF.

V and J are TRBV15 and TRBJ1-6; 8 bases fit TRBD1. Germline CDR1 is LNHNV and CDR2 is YYDKDF (reference sequence). This CDR3 region has 14 residues. The ends lost 4 bases at V and 10 bases at J; junction bases unmatched: 6. This chain's CDR3 is CATSTGQGGSPLHF. DNA for the CDR3: TGTGCCACCAGCACCGGACAGGGAGGATCACCCCTCCACTTT.

The chain carries TRBV5-6 and TRBJ1-1; D gene uncertain. Germline CDR1 reads SGHDT; CDR2 reads YYEEEE. Trimming stripped 0 bases from V and 0 bases from J, with 9 bases between. The CDR3 covers 15 residues. CDR3 coding DNA: TGTGCCAGCAGCTTGGGCAGGATCATGAACACTGAAGCTTTCTTT. Its protein is CASSLGRIMNTEAFF.